This T cell receptor beta chain was found in a study of blood T cell repertoires in COVID-19. About the study: The cDNA or gDNA used as material had been derived from T cells, B-cell-depleted T cells, or PBMCs.

In its sample, this clone was seen a few times. The protocol was immunoSEQ multiplex PCR, while the TCRdb copy is restricted to in-frame clones and leaves out a portion. The table includes over 140,000 clones, about 80% detected once. CDR3 length: 13 amino acids. CDR1 is GTSNPN and CDR2 is SVGIG in the germline V gene (reference sequence). V shed 5 bases and J shed 2 bases, with 12 bases lying between them. Individuals aged about 18 to 100 years were recruited from about two dozen US areas. This TCR was recovered from a woman in her forties or fifties who had recovered from COVID-19. The chain has TRBV30 and TRBJ2-5; the D gene is possibly TRBD1 (6 bases). What was sequenced was PBMCs or T cells enriched from blood (not recorded which). CDR3 loop: CAWGGGSQETQYF. CDR3 DNA: TGTGCCTGGGGGGGCGGCAGTCAAGAGACCCAGTACTTC.